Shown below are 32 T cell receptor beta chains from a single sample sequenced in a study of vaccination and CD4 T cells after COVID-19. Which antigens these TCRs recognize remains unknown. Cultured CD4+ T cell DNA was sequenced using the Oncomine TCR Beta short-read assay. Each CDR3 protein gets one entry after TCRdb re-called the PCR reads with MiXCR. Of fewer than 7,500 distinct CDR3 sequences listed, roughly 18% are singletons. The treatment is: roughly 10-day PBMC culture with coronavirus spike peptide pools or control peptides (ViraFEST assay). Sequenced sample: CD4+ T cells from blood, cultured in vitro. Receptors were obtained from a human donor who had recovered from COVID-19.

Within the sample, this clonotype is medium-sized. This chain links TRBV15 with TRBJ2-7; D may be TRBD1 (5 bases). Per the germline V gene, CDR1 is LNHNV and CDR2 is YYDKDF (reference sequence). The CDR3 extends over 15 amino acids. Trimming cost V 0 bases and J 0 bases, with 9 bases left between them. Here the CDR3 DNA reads TGTGCCACCAGCAGAGATGTGGGGCTCTCCTACGAGCAGTACTTC. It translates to CATSRDVGLSYEQYF.

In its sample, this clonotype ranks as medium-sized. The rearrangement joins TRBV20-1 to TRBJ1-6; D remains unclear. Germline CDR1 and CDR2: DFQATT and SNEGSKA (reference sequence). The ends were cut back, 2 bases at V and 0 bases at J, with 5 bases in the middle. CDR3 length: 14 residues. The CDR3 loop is CSARQSSYNSPLHF. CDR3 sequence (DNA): TGCAGTGCTAGACAGAGCTCCTATAATTCACCCCTCCACTTT.

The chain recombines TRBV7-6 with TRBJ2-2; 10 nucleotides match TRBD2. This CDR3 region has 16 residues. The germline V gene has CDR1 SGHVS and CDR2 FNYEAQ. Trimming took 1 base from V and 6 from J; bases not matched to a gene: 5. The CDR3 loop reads CASSLEPGLASGELFF. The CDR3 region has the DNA TGTGCCAGCAGCTTAGAACCGGGACTAGCGTCCGGGGAGCTGTTTTTT.

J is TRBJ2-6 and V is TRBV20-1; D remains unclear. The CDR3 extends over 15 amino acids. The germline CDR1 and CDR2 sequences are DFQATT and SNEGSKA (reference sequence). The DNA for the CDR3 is TGCAGCGCCTTCATCCGGAGCTCTGGGGCCAACGTCCTGACTTTC. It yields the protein CSAFIRSSGANVLTF.

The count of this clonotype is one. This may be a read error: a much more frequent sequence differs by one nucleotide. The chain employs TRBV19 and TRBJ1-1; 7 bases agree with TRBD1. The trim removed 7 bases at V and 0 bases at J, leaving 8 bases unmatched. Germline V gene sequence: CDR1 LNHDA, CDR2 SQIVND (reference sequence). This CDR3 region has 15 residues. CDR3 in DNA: TGTGCCAGTACCCCCCGTACAGGGGTGAACACTGAAGCTTTCTTT. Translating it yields CASTPRTGVNTEAFF. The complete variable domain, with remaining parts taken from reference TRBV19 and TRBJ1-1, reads DGGITQSPKYLFRKEGQNVTLSCEQNLNHDAMYWYRQDPGQGLRLIYYSQIVNDFQKGDIAEGYSVSREKKESFPLTVTSAQKNPTAFYLCASTPRTGVNTEAFFGQGTRLTVV.

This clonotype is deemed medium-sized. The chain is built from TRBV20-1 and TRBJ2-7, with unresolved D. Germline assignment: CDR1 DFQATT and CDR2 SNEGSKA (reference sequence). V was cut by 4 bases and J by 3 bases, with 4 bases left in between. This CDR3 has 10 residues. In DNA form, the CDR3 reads TGCAGTGCTACGAACTACGAGCAGTACTTC. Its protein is CSATNYEQYF.

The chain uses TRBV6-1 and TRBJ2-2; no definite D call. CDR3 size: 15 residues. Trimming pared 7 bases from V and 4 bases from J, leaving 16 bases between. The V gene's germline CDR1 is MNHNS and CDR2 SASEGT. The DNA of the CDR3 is TGTGCCAGCATCGCGTGGGCGCCGGGCACCGGGGAGCTGTTTTTT. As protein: CASIAWAPGTGELFF.

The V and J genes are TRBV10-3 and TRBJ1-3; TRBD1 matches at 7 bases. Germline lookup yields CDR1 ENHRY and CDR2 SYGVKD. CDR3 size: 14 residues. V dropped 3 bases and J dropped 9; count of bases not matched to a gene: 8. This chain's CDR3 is CAISEPRQGGTIYF. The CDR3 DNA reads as TGTGCCATCAGTGAACCCAGACAGGGTGGCACCATATATTTT.

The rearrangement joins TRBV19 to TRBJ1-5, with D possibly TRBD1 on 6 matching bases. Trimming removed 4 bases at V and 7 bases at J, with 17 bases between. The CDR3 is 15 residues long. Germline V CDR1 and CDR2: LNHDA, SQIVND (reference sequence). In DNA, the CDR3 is TGTGCCAGTAGTAGATCCCACAGGGCGGACCAGCCCCAGCATTTT. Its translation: CASSRSHRADQPQHF.

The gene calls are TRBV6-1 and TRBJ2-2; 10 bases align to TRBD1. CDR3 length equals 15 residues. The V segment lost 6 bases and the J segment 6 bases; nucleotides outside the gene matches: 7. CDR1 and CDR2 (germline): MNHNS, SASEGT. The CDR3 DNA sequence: TGTGCCAGCAGAGCGGGACAGGGGTCTCCCGGGGAGCTGTTTTTT. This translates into CASRAGQGSPGELFF.

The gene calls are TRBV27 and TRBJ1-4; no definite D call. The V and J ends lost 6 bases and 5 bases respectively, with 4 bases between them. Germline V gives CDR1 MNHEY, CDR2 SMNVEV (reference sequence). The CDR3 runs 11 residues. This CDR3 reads CASRGNEKLFF. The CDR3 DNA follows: TGTGCCAGCAGGGGGAATGAAAAACTGTTTTTT.

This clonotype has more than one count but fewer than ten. The CDR3 sequence: CASSSSAQGGRYF. The CDR3 bases are TGTGCCAGCAGTTCCTCCGCTCAGGGTGGCCGGTACTTC. The V call is TRBV27, the J call TRBJ2-7; D is possibly TRBD1 (5 bases). Trimming removed 4 bases from V and 12 bases from J, with 19 bases in between. The CDR3 totals 13 residues. Germline V gene sequence: CDR1 MNHEY, CDR2 SMNVEV (reference sequence).

Written as DNA, the CDR3 is TGTGCCAGCAGCCATCCACCCCGGAACCGGGGAAACACTGAAGCTTTCTTT. Translated: CASSHPPRNRGNTEAFF. The chain uses TRBV14 and TRBJ1-1; D is unresolved. This CDR3 is 17 amino acids long. Germline CDR1 SGHDN, CDR2 FVKESK. V lost 3 bases to trimming and J lost 2 bases, with 19 bases between them.

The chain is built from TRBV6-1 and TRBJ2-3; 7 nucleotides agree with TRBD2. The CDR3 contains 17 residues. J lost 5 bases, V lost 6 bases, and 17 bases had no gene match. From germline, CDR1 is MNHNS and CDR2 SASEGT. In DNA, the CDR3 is TGTGCCAGCAGCGATTTTACTGGCGGGAGAATGGTAGATACGCAGTATTTT. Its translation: CASSDFTGGRMVDTQYF.

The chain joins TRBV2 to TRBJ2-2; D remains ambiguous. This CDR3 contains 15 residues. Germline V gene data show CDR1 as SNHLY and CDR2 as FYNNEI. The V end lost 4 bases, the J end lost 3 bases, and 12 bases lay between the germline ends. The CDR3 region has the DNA TGTGCCAGCAGTGGTCAGGTCTCTTACACCGGGGAGCTGTTTTTT. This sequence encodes CASSGQVSYTGELFF.

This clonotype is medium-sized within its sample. CDR3 coding DNA: TGTGCCACCTCTACAGGGTTGCCACAGCCCCAGCATTTT. It specifies CATSTGLPQPQHF. The V gene is TRBV24-1, the J gene TRBJ1-5; a possible D gene is TRBD1 (6 bases). Looked up from germline, CDR1 is KGHDR and CDR2 is SFDVKD. V was shortened by 9 bases and J by 7 bases, with 15 bases between the two germline ends. This CDR3 spans 13 amino acids.

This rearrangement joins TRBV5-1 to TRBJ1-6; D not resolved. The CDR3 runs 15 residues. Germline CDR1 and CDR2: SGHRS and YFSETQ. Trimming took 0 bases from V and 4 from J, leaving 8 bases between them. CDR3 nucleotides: TGCGCCAGCAGCTTGGAGAAGCCTTATAATTCACCCCTCCACTTT. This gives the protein CASSLEKPYNSPLHF.

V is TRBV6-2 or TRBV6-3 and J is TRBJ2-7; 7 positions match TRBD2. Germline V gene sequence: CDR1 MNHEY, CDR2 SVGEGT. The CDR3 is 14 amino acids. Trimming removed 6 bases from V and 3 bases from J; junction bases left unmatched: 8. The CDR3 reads CASRGSGTIYEQYF. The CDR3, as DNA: TGTGCCAGCAGGGGAAGCGGGACGATCTACGAGCAGTACTTC.

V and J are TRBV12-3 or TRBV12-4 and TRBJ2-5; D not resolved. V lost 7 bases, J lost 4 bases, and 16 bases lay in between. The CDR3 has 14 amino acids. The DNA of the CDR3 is TGTGCCAGCACCAAGACCGCCCCCCCAGAGACCCAGTACTTC. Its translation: CASTKTAPPETQYF.

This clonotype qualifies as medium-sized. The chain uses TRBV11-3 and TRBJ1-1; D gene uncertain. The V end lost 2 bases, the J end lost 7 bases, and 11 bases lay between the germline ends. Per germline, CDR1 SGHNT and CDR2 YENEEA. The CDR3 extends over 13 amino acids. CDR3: CASSLNHPGEAFF. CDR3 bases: TGTGCCAGCAGCTTAAATCACCCGGGTGAAGCTTTCTTT.

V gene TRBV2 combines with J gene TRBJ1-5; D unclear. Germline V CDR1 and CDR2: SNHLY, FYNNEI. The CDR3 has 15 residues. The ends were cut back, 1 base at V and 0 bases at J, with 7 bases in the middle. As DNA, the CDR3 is TGTGCCAGCAGTGAAGGGGCGTATAGCAATCAGCCCCAGCATTTT. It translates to CASSEGAYSNQPQHF.

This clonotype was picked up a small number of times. CDR3 sequence reads: CAISGGGGESTDTQYF. CDR3 sequence (DNA): TGTGCCATCAGTGGGGGCGGCGGGGAAAGCACAGATACGCAGTATTTT. This chain connects TRBV10-3 to TRBJ2-3; D perhaps matches TRBD2 (6 bases). The CDR3 consists of 16 residues. V was trimmed by 4 bases and J by 0 bases, leaving 14 bases between them. CDR1 is ENHRY, CDR2 SYGVKD, per germline.

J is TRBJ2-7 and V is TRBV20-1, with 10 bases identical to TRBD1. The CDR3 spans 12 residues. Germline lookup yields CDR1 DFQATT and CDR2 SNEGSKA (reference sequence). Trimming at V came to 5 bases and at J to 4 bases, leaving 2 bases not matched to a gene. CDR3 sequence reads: CSAEDRGYEQYF. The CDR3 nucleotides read TGCAGTGCTGAGGACAGGGGGTACGAGCAGTACTTC.

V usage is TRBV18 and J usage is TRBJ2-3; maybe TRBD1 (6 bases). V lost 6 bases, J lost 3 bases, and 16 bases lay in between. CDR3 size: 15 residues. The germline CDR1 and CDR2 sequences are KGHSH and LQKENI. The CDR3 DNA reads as TGTGCCAGCTCGCCTGAAATTACAGGGACAGATACGCAGTATTTT. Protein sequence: CASSPEITGTDTQYF.

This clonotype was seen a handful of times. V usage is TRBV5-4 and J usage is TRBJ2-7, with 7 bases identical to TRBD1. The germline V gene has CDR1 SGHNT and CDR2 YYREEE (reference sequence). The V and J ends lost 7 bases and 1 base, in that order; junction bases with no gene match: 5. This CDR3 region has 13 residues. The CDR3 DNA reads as TGTGCCAGCGGACAGGATCCTTCCTACGAGCAGTACTTC. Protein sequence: CASGQDPSYEQYF.

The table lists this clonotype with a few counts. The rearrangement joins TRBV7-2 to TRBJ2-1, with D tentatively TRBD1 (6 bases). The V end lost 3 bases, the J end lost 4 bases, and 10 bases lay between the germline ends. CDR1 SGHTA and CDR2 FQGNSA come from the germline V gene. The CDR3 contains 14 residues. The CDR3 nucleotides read TGTGCCAGCAGCTTGGGGGCGGTTTACAATGAGCAGTTCTTC. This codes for CASSLGAVYNEQFF.

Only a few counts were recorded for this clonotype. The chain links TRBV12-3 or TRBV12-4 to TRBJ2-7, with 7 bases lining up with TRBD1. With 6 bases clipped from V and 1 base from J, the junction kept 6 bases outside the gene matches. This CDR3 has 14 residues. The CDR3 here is CASRDGTVSYEQYF. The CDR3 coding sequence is TGTGCCAGCAGGGATGGGACAGTATCCTACGAGCAGTACTTC.

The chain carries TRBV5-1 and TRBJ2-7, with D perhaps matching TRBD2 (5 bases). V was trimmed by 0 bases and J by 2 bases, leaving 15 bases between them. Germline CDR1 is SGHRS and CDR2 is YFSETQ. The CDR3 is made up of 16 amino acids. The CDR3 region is CASSLAKAGVAYEQYF. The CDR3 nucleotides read TGCGCCAGCAGCTTGGCCAAAGCCGGGGTTGCCTACGAGCAGTACTTC.

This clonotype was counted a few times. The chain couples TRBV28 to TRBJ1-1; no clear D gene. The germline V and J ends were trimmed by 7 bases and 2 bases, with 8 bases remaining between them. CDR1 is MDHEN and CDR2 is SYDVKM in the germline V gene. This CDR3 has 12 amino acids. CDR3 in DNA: TGTGCCAGCAAGGGCGACAACACTGAAGCTTTCTTT. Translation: CASKGDNTEAFF. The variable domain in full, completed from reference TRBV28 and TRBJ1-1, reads DVKVTQSSRYLVKRTGEKVFLECVQDMDHENMFWYRQDPGLGLRLIYFSYDVKMKEKGDIPEGYSVSREKKERFSLILESASTNQTSMYLCASKGDNTEAFFGQGTRLTVV.

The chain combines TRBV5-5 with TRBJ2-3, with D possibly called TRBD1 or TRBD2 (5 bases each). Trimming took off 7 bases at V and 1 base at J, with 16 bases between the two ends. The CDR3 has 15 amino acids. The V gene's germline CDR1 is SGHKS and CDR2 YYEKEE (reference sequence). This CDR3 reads CASGGWGSGTDTQYF. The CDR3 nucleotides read TGTGCCAGCGGGGGTTGGGGGAGTGGCACAGATACGCAGTATTTT.

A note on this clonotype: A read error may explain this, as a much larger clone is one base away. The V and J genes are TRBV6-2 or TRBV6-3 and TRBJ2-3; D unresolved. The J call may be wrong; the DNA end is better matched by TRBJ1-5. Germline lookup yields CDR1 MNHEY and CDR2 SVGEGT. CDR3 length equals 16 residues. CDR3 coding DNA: TGTGCCAGCAGTCCCCATGAGCGGTCAAGCACAGATACGCAGCATTTT. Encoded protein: CASSPHERSSTDTQHF.

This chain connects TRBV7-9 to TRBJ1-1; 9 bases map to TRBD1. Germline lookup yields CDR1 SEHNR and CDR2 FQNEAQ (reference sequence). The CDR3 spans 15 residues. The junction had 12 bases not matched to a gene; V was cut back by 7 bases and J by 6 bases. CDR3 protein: CASNDLGQGAAEAFF. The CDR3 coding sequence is TGTGCCAGCAACGATTTGGGACAGGGAGCCGCTGAAGCTTTCTTT.